This T cell receptor beta chain comes out of a study of blood T cell repertoires in COVID-19. As for the study in general: Material from acute and convalescent COVID-19 was sourced from the United States, Italy and Spain.

The V end lost 0 bases, the J end lost 4 bases, and 12 bases lay between the germline ends. In germline, CDR1 is LGHDT, CDR2 YNNKEL (reference sequence). The CDR3 is 15 amino acids. This table comes from immunoSEQ multiplex PCR, and its TCRdb copy is limited to in-frame clones, with some not included. The sample lists approximately 170,000 clones; about 85% were seen once. The sequence derives from a man in his 60s who had recovered from COVID-19. The sequencing sample was made of peripheral blood. This chain uses TRBV3-1 (or the pseudogene TRBV3-2) with TRBJ1-2, with TRBD1 as a possible D gene (5 bases). The chain's CDR3 is CASSQDQGRRYGYTF. CDR3 DNA sequence: TGTGCCAGCAGCCAAGATCAGGGCCGTCGCTATGGCTACACCTTC.